This T cell receptor beta chain was captured by sequencing in a study of blood T cell repertoires in COVID-19 (dated by TCRdb to between 2020 and 2021). For context, the study as a whole: The collaborator samples originated in the United States, Italy and Spain and spanned the acute and convalescent phases of COVID-19. A de-identified subject ID, COVID-19 status, age in years and sex were almost always included in the sample metadata. The prospective study material was composed of cDNA or gDNA derived from T cells, B-cell-depleted T cells, or PBMCs. Deeply sampled blood TCRbeta repertoires from subjects exposed to, actively infected with, or recovered from COVID-19 were included in the dataset. Samples were obtained from the ongoing ImmuneRACE study (first 160 participants) and from 1,254 subjects provided by 6 global collaborators. A freely available public database, intended as a resource for researchers studying the immune response to SARS-CoV-2, is where the repertoires were released. Where available, HLA class I and class II types were taken from metadata supplied by the sample provider and were not determined by assay-based typing. The paper as a whole reports these results and caveats: The amount of clinical and demographic metadata varied by source and participant and was provided uncurated.

Comment on this clone: Its antigen has not been determined. Base qualities are not at hand, and no much larger clone is one base apart.

V sheds 2 bases and J sheds 7 bases, leaving 15 bases between their ends. CDR3 length: 14 amino acids, cysteine to phenylalanine. The CDR3 DNA has 42 bases and is translated from base 1. The germline V gene encodes CDR1 KGHSH and CDR2 LQKENI. Each collaborating institution followed its own protocols to collect whole blood in K2EDTA tubes. For TCRbeta analysis, collaborators shipped samples as frozen whole blood, isolated PBMCs, or DNA extracted from either of those sample types. TCRbeta CDR3 regions were amplified from genomic DNA using the immunoSEQ Assay, a bias-controlled multiplex PCR. The authors' pipeline ran thus. Nucleated cell counts per sample were estimated from amplification of reference gene primers within the assay. To quantify the absolute abundance of each unique TCRbeta CDR3 rearrangement, sequence reads were collapsed and filtered. For each sample, productive Simpson clonality was calculated as the square root of Simpson's diversity index over productive rearrangements. TCRdb mirrors the immuneACCESS table, restricted to in-frame sequences. Some clones are absent from its copies; in checked studies, under half trace to an unresolved V gene, and the reason for the others is unknown. The V and J calls and clone size were taken over from that table, and D and trimming were inferred from the DNA. This sample has some 40,000 clones in its table, and nearly 80% of those were observed once. The top ten clonotypes cover roughly 19% of the sample.

The sequenced sample consisted of peripheral blood. The chain is assembled from TRBV18 and TRBJ2-7; the D segment cannot be called with confidence. The TCR sequence derives from a man between 65 and 85 years old with acute or convalescent COVID-19. The nucleotides read TGTGCCAGCTCACCAAAGAACGGAGTGGCAGAGCAGTACTTC. Its product reads: CASSPKNGVAEQYF.